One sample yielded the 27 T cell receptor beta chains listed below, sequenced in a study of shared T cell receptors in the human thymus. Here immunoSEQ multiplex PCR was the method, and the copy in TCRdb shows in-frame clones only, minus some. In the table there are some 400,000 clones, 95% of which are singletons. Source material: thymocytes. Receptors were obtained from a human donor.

The CDR3 DNA sequence: TGTGCCAGCAGCTTCCACTCGGCGGGAGTTACTGGTACGCAGTATTTT. It specifies CASSFHSAGVTGTQYF. This sequence joins TRBV7-6 and TRBJ2-3; 7 nucleotides match TRBD2. Germline V gives CDR1 SGHVS, CDR2 FNYEAQ. The CDR3 has 16 residues. V was pared by 3 bases and J by 8 bases, with 14 bases of the junction left unmatched. Combining the CDR3 with reference TRBV7-6 and TRBJ2-3 gives the whole variable domain GAGVSQSPRYKVTKRGQDVALRCDPISGHVSLYWYRQALGQGPEFLTYFNYEAQQDKSGLPNDRFSAERPEGSISTLTIQRTEQRDSAMYRCASSFHSAGVTGTQYFGPGTRLTVL.

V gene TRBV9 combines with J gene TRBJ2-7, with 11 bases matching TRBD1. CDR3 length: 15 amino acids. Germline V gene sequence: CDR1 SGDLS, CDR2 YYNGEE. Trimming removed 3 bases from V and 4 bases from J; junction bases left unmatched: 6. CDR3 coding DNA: TGTGCCAGCAGCGGAGCCCGGGACAGGGGGTACGAGCAGTACTTC. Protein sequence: CASSGARDRGYEQYF.

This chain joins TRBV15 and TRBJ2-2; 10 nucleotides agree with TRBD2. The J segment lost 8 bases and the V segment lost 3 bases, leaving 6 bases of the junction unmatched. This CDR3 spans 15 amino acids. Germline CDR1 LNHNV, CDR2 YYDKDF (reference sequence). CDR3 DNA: TGTGCCACCAGCAGCCTAGCGGGAGTAGGAGGGGAGCTGTTTTTT. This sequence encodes CATSSLAGVGGELFF.

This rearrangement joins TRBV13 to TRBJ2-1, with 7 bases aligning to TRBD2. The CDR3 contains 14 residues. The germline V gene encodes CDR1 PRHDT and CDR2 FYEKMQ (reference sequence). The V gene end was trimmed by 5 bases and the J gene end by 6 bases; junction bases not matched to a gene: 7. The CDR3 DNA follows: TGTGCCAGCAGCCCAGGGACTACCTCCAATGAGCAGTTCTTC. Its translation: CASSPGTTSNEQFF.

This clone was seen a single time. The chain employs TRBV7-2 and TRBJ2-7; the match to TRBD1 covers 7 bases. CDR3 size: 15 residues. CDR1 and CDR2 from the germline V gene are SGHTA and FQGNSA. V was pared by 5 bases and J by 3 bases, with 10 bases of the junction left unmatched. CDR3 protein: CASSGQQGLIYEQYF. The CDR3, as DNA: TGTGCCAGCAGCGGCCAACAGGGGCTTATCTACGAGCAGTACTTC.

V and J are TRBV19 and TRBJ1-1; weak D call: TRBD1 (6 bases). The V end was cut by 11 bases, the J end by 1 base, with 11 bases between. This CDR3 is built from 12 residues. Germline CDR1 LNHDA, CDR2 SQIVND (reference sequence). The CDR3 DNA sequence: TGTGCCGGCCGGACAGAGAACACTGAAGCTTTCTTT. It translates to CAGRTENTEAFF.

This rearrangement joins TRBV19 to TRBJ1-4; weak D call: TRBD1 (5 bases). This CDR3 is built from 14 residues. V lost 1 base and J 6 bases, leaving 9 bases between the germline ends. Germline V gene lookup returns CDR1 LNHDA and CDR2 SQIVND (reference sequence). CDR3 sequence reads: CASSIGQGDEKLFF. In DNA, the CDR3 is TGTGCCAGTAGTATAGGCCAGGGTGATGAAAAACTGTTTTTT.

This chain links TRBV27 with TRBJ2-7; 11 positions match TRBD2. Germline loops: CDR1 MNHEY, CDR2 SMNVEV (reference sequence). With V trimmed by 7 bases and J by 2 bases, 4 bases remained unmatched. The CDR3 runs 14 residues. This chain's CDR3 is CASKGGLAAYEQYF. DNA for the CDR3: TGTGCCAGCAAGGGGGGACTAGCGGCCTACGAGCAGTACTTC.

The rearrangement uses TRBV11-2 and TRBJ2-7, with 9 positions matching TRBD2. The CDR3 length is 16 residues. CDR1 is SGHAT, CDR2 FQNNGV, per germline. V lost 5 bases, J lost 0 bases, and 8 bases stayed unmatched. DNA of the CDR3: TGTGCCAGCAGCCCGACCCGGACTAGCGACTCCTACGAGCAGTACTTC. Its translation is CASSPTRTSDSYEQYF.

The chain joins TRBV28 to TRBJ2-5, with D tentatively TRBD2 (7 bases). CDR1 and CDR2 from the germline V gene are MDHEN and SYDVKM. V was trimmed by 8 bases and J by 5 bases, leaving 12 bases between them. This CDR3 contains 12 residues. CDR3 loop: CASGGGPETQYF. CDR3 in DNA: TGTGCCAGCGGGGGGGGGCCGGAGACCCAGTACTTC.

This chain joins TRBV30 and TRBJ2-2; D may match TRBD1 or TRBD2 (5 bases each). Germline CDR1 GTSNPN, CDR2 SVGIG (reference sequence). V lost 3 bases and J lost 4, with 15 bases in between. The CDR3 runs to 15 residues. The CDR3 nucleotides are TGTGCCTGGAGCCCCCGGGGACGCTCCACCGGGGAGCTGTTTTTT. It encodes CAWSPRGRSTGELFF.

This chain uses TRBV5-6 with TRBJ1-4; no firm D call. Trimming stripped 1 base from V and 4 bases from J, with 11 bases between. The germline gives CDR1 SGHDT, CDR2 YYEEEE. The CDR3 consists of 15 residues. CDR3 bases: TGTGCCAGCAGCTTGTACGGACTCTTTAATGAAAAACTGTTTTTT. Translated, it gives CASSLYGLFNEKLFF. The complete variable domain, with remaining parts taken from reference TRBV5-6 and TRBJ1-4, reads DAGVTQSPTHLIKTRGQQVTLRCSPKSGHDTVSWYQQALGQGPQFIFQYYEEEERQRGNFPDRFSGHQFPNYSSELNVNALLLGDSALYLCASSLYGLFNEKLFFGSGTQLSVL.

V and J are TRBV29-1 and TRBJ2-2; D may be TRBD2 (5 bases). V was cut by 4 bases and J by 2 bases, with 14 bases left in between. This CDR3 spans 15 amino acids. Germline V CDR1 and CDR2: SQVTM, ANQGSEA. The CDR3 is CSVVPDWPNTGELFF. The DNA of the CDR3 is TGCAGCGTTGTCCCGGACTGGCCCAACACCGGGGAGCTGTTTTTT.

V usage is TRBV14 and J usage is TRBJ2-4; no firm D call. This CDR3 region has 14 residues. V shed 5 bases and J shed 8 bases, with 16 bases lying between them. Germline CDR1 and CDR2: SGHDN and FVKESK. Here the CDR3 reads CASSSHPLGDIQYF. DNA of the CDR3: TGTGCCAGCAGCTCACACCCCCTGGGTGACATTCAGTACTTC.

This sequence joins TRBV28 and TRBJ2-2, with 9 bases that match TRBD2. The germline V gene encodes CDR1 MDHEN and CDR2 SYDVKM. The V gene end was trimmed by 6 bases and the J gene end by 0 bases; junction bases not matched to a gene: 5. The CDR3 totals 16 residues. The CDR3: CASRPGLASNTGELFF. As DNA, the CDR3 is TGTGCCAGCAGACCCGGACTAGCGTCGAACACCGGGGAGCTGTTTTTT. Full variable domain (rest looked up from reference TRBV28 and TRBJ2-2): DVKVTQSSRYLVKRTGEKVFLECVQDMDHENMFWYRQDPGLGLRLIYFSYDVKMKEKGDIPEGYSVSREKKERFSLILESASTNQTSMYLCASRPGLASNTGELFFGEGSRLTVL.

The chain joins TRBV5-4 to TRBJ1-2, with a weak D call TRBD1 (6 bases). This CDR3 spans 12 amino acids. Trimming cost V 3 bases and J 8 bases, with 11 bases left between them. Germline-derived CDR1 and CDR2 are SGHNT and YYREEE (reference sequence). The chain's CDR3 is CASSSWTDGYTF. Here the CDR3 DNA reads TGTGCCAGCAGCTCTTGGACAGACGGCTACACCTTC.

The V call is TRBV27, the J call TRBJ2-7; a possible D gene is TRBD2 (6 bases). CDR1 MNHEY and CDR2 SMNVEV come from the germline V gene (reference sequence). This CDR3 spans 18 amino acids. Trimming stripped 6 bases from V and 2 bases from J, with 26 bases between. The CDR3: CASSWRTPVVAETYEQYF. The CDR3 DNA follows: TGTGCCAGCAGCTGGAGGACGCCGGTGGTAGCGGAGACCTACGAGCAGTACTTC.

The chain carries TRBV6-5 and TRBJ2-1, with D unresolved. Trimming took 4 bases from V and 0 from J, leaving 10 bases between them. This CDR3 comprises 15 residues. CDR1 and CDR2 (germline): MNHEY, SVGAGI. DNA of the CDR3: TGTGCCAGCAGTTCAAACTGTTACTCCTACAATGAGCAGTTCTTC. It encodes CASSSNCYSYNEQFF.

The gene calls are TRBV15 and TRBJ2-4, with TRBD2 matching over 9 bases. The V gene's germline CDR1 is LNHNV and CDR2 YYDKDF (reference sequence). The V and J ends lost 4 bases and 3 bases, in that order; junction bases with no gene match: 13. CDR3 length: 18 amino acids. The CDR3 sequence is CATSTRNIAGEGKNIQYF. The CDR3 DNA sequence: TGTGCCACCAGCACACGCAATATAGCGGGAGAAGGCAAAAACATTCAGTACTTC.

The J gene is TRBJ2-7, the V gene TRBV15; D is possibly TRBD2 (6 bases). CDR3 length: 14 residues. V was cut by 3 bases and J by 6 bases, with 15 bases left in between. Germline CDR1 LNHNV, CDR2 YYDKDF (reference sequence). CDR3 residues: CATSRGTHLVEQYF. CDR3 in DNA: TGTGCCACCAGCAGGGGGACTCATCTTGTCGAGCAGTACTTC.

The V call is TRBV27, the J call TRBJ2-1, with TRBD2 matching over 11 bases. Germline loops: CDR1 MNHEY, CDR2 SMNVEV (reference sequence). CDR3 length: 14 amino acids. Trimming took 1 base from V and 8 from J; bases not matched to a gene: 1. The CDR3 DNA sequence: TGTGCCAGCAGTTTATTTAGCGGGAGGGATGAGCAGTTCTTC. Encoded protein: CASSLFSGRDEQFF.

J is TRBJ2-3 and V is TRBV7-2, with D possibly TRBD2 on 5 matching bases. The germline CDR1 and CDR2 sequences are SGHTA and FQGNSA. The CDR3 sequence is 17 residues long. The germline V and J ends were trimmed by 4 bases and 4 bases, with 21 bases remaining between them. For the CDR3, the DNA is TGTGCCAGCAGCTCCTTACTAGTACGAATTTTCCCAGATACGCAGTATTTT. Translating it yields CASSSLLVRIFPDTQYF.

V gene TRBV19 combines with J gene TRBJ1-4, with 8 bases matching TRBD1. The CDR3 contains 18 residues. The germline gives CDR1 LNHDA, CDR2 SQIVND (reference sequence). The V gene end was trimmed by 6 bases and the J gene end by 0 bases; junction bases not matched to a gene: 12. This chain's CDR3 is CASRMDRAPPATNEKLFF. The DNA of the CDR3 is TGTGCCAGTAGGATGGACAGGGCCCCTCCAGCAACTAATGAAAAACTGTTTTTT.

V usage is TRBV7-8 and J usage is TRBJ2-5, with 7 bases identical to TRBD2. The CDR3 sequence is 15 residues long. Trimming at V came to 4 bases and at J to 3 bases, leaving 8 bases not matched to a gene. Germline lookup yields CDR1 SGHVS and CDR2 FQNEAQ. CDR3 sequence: CASSSLAETEETQYF. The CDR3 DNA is TGTGCCAGCAGCTCCCTAGCGGAGACCGAAGAGACCCAGTACTTC.

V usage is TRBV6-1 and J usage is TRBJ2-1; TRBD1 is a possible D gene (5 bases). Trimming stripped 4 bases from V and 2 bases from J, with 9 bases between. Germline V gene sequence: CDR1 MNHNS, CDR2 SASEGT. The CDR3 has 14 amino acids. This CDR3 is CASSAQGTYNEQFF. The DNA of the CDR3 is TGTGCCAGCAGTGCCCAGGGTACCTACAATGAGCAGTTCTTC.

This CDR3 is CASSSQREAKNEQFF. The CDR3 nucleotides read TGCGCCAGCAGCTCCCAGCGGGAGGCAAAGAATGAGCAGTTCTTC. This chain uses TRBV5-1 with TRBJ2-1, with 9 bases that match TRBD2. V shed 3 bases, J shed 7 bases, and the junction held 8 bases outside the gene matches. The germline gives CDR1 SGHRS, CDR2 YFSETQ. CDR3 length: 15 amino acids.

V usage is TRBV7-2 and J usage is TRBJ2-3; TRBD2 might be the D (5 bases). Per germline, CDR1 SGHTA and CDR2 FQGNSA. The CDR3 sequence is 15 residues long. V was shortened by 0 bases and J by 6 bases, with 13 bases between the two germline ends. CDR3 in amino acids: CASSLAGDRIDTQYF. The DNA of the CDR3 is TGTGCCAGCAGCTTAGCGGGAGATAGGATCGATACGCAGTATTTT. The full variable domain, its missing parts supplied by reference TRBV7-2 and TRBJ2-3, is GAGVSQSPSNKVTEKGKDVELRCDPISGHTALYWYRQSLGQGLEFLIYFQGNSAPDKSGLPSDRFSAERTGGSVSTLTIQRTQQEDSAVYLCASSLAGDRIDTQYFGPGTRLTVL.